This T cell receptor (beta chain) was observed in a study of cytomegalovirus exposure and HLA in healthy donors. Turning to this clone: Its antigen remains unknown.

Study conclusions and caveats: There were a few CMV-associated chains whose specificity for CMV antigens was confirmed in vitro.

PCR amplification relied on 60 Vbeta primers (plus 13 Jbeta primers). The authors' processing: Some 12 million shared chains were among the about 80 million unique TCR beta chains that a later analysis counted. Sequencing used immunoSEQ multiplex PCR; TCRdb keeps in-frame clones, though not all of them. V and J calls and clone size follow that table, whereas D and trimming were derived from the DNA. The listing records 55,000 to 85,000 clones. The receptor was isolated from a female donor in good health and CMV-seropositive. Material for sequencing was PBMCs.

CDR3 amino acids: CASSYSPDRASYEQYF. CDR3 coding DNA: TGTGCCAGCAGTTACTCGCCGGACAGGGCTTCCTACGAGCAGTACTTC. The chain couples TRBV6-5 to TRBJ2-7, with TRBD1 matching 8 bases. The CDR3 has 16 residues. Germline lookup yields CDR1 MNHEY and CDR2 SVGAGI. Losses at the gene ends were 0 bases for V and 1 base for J; bases not matched to a gene: 5.